The 24 T cell receptor beta chains below come from one sample, sequenced in a study of shared clonotypes between healthy human individuals. Sequencing was performed with immunoSEQ multiplex PCR; in TCRdb, only in-frame clones are kept and a portion is missing. Of roughly 1.4 million clones listed, less than 99% were seen once; the top ten hold over 0.3%. Sequenced: naive CD4+ T cells sorted from blood. The sample's subset: CD45RA+ positively selected. Every receptor here comes from a man between 25 and 39 years old in good health.

This chain joins TRBV29-1 and TRBJ2-7, with TRBD1 identical over 8 bases. The CDR3 sequence is 13 residues long. The trim removed 5 bases at V and 9 bases at J, leaving 12 bases unmatched. Germline CDR1 reads SQVTM; CDR2 reads ANQGSEA. CDR3 nucleotide sequence: TGCAGCGTTAAGGAGGACAGGGACTTTCCGCAGTACTTC. Protein sequence: CSVKEDRDFPQYF.

This chain joins TRBV6-6 and TRBJ2-7; TRBD1 agrees at 10 bases. The CDR3 contains 13 residues. The trim removed 10 bases at V and 3 bases at J, leaving 6 bases unmatched. Germline lookup yields CDR1 MNHNY and CDR2 SVGAGI (reference sequence). Here the CDR3 reads CATWDRGFYEQYF. The DNA for the CDR3 is TGTGCCACCTGGGACAGGGGCTTCTACGAGCAGTACTTC.

J is TRBJ1-2 and V is TRBV5-4; 8 bases are a match to TRBD1. The V segment lost 5 bases and the J segment 4 bases; nucleotides outside the gene matches: 7. Per the germline V gene, CDR1 is SGHNT and CDR2 is YYREEE (reference sequence). This CDR3 has 14 amino acids. DNA of the CDR3: TGTGCCAGCAGTCCTGGACAGGGTCGCTATGGCTACACCTTC. Protein: CASSPGQGRYGYTF.

The chain couples TRBV6-5 to TRBJ1-1; 10 nucleotides match TRBD1. CDR1 is MNHEY and CDR2 is SVGAGI in the germline V gene. V lost 5 bases and J lost 5; bases outside the gene matches: 8. The CDR3 has 15 residues. The CDR3 sequence: CASSRRPGQGTEAFF. CDR3 sequence (DNA): TGTGCCAGCAGTCGAAGACCGGGACAGGGGACTGAAGCTTTCTTT.

The rearrangement uses TRBV5-1 and TRBJ2-1, with TRBD1 identical over 11 bases. Germline V gene data show CDR1 as SGHRS and CDR2 as YFSETQ. The V segment lost 2 bases and the J segment 7 bases; nucleotides outside the gene matches: 5. This CDR3 contains 15 residues. The CDR3 here is CASSFPGQGENEQFF. The CDR3 DNA reads TGCGCCAGCAGCTTTCCGGGACAGGGGGAAAATGAGCAGTTCTTC. Based on the CDR3 plus reference TRBV5-1 and TRBJ2-1, the full variable domain is KAGVTQTPRYLIKTRGQQVTLSCSPISGHRSVSWYQQTPGQGLQFLFEYFSETQRNKGNFPGRFSGRQFSNSRSEMNVSTLELGDSALYLCASSFPGQGENEQFFGPGTRLTVL.

This clone was seen a single time. This chain links TRBV6-5 with TRBJ2-2; D call uncertain. CDR1 and CDR2 (germline): MNHEY, SVGAGI. The length of the CDR3 is 12 residues. V gave up 6 bases and J gave up 6 bases, with 8 bases separating them. The CDR3 reads CASRPTAGELFF. The DNA of the CDR3 is TGTGCCAGCAGGCCCACCGCCGGGGAGCTGTTTTTT.

The chain employs TRBV30 and TRBJ1-2, with D tentatively TRBD1 (6 bases). The germline V gene encodes CDR1 GTSNPN and CDR2 SVGIG (reference sequence). V was clipped by 5 bases and J by 8 bases, with 12 bases between them. This CDR3 has 11 residues. For the CDR3, the DNA is TGTGCCTGGGCAGGGGACGGAGGCTACACCTTC. Residues: CAWAGDGGYTF.

This clone has only one observation. The identical CDR3 is also encoded by other nucleotide sequences in the sample. The CDR3 protein is CASSYGTGSTDTQYF. The CDR3 nucleotides read TGTGCCAGCAGTTACGGGACAGGTAGCACAGATACGCAGTATTTT. The V gene is TRBV6-5, the J gene TRBJ2-3, with 8 bases identical to TRBD1. V dropped 2 bases and J dropped 0; count of bases not matched to a gene: 1. This CDR3 contains 15 residues. The V gene's germline CDR1 is MNHEY and CDR2 SVGAGI.

The rearrangement uses TRBV11-3 and TRBJ2-5; 7 bases agree with TRBD1. Germline V gene lookup returns CDR1 SGHNT and CDR2 YENEEA. Trimming removed 3 bases from V and 2 bases from J; junction bases left unmatched: 9. This CDR3 contains 16 residues. The chain's CDR3 is CASSLGDRATQETQYF. The CDR3 coding sequence is TGTGCCAGCAGCTTGGGTGACAGGGCTACTCAAGAGACCCAGTACTTC.

With respect to this clone: Other DNA sequences in this specimen translate into the identical CDR3. The rearrangement links TRBV9 to TRBJ1-5; 8 nucleotides match TRBD1. Per germline, CDR1 SGDLS and CDR2 YYNGEE. CDR3 length equals 14 residues. V shed 3 bases and J 4 bases; nucleotides not matched to a gene: 3. The CDR3 DNA reads TGTGCCAGCAGCGCAACAGGGGGGAATCAGCCCCAGCATTTT. Protein: CASSATGGNQPQHF.

J is TRBJ1-2 and V is TRBV7-2; 7 bases fit TRBD1. Per the germline V gene, CDR1 is SGHTA and CDR2 is FQGNSA. Trimming took 4 bases from V and 1 from J; bases not matched to a gene: 6. The CDR3 totals 15 residues. CDR3 loop: CASSSRTGINYGYTF. CDR3 bases: TGTGCCAGCAGCTCTCGGACAGGAATTAACTATGGCTACACCTTC.

This clone was recorded only once. The genes are TRBV2 and TRBJ1-3; a weak D match, TRBD1 (5 bases). This CDR3 contains 14 residues. Germline loops: CDR1 SNHLY, CDR2 FYNNEI. The V end was cut by 10 bases, the J end by 0 bases, with 13 bases between. The DNA for the CDR3 is TGTGCCACCAAGACAGCTCTCTCTGGAAACACCATATATTTT. Protein product: CATKTALSGNTIYF. The whole variable domain, remainder taken from reference TRBV2 and TRBJ1-3, is EPEVTQTPSHQVTQMGQEVILRCVPISNHLYFYWYRQILGQKVEFLVSFYNNEISEKSEIFDDQFSVERPDGSNFTLKIRSTKLEDSAMYFCATKTALSGNTIYFGEGSWLTVV.

The chain employs TRBV29-1 and TRBJ1-2, with no clear D. The V gene's germline CDR1 is SQVTM and CDR2 ANQGSEA. This CDR3 has 12 amino acids. V dropped 3 bases and J dropped 0 bases, with 5 bases sitting between them. The CDR3 sequence is CSVDRPNYGYTF. The DNA for the CDR3 is TGCAGCGTTGACAGACCTAACTATGGCTACACCTTC.

The V and J genes are TRBV6-1 and TRBJ1-1; 8 nucleotides match TRBD1. Trimming cost V 5 bases and J 5 bases; bases outside gene matches: 10. This CDR3 contains 15 residues. Germline V gene sequence: CDR1 MNHNS, CDR2 SASEGT. The CDR3 DNA reads TGTGCCAGCAGTTCCCAGGACAGGGTCGGAACTGAAGCTTTCTTT. It yields the protein CASSSQDRVGTEAFF.

This sequence joins TRBV6-1 and TRBJ1-5; D unclear. CDR3 size: 14 residues. Germline V gene data show CDR1 as MNHNS and CDR2 as SASEGT. V was pared by 4 bases and J by 0 bases, with 7 bases between. CDR3 nucleotide sequence: TGTGCCAGCAGTGGTCAGAATAGCAATCAGCCCCAGCATTTT. Its protein is CASSGQNSNQPQHF.

Points on this clone: Other DNA sequences in this sample translate to the same CDR3. The chain uses TRBV20-1 and TRBJ2-3; D is ambiguous. This CDR3 region has 11 residues. V dropped 5 bases and J dropped 2 bases, with 5 bases sitting between them. Germline V gene sequence: CDR1 DFQATT, CDR2 SNEGSKA (reference sequence). The DNA for the CDR3 is TGCAGTGCTGGCCTCACAGATACGCAGTATTTT. It is translated as CSAGLTDTQYF.

The CDR3, as DNA: TGTGCCAGCAGCTTAGCCCTGGACAGGGAAAGGTACTTC. Protein product: CASSLALDRERYF. The rearrangement links TRBV7-8 to TRBJ2-7; 8 nucleotides agree with TRBD1. The CDR3 totals 13 residues. With V trimmed by 0 bases and J by 12 bases, 7 bases remained unmatched. Germline lookup yields CDR1 SGHVS and CDR2 FQNEAQ.

V is TRBV5-1 and J is TRBJ1-1; the match to TRBD1 covers 9 bases. Germline V gene data show CDR1 as SGHRS and CDR2 as YFSETQ. This CDR3 comprises 17 residues. Trimming cost V 0 bases and J 4 bases; bases outside gene matches: 10. The CDR3 sequence: CASSLGDWTGVGTEAFF. DNA of the CDR3: TGCGCCAGCAGCTTGGGAGATTGGACAGGGGTGGGCACTGAAGCTTTCTTT.

The V call is TRBV2, the J call TRBJ2-3, with 9 nucleotides matching TRBD1. Trimming took 4 bases from V and 3 from J; bases not matched to a gene: 2. This CDR3 has 14 residues. Germline loops: CDR1 SNHLY, CDR2 FYNNEI. CDR3 loop: CASSGQGGTDTQYF. In nucleotides, the CDR3 is TGTGCCAGCAGTGGACAGGGGGGGACAGATACGCAGTATTTT.

This clone was recorded once. The chain has TRBV7-2 and TRBJ2-7, with D tentatively TRBD2 (6 bases). V lost 6 bases, J lost 0 bases, and 18 bases lay in between. The germline CDR1 and CDR2 sequences are SGHTA and FQGNSA. CDR3 length: 16 amino acids. CDR3 sequence reads: CASRYSSAGTSYEQYF. DNA for the CDR3: TGTGCCAGCAGGTATTCCTCCGCGGGAACCTCCTACGAGCAGTACTTC.

The chain couples TRBV4-3 to TRBJ2-1, with 14 bases fitting TRBD2. V trimming: 0 bases; J trimming: 0 bases; junction bases outside the gene matches: 10. Looked up from germline, CDR1 is LGHNA and CDR2 is YSLEER. The length of the CDR3 is 21 residues. The CDR3 region has the DNA TGCGCCAGCAGCCAAGAACCCTTGACTAGCGGGAGGGTAAGCTCCTACAATGAGCAGTTCTTC. Its translation is CASSQEPLTSGRVSSYNEQFF.

This clone was counted once. The CDR3 is CASSFNSNLGNTIYF. Here the CDR3 DNA reads TGTGCCAGCAGTTTCAACAGTAACCTTGGAAACACCATATATTTT. V usage is TRBV28 and J usage is TRBJ1-3; D unclear. CDR1 MDHEN and CDR2 SYDVKM come from the germline V gene. The CDR3 contains 15 residues. V was trimmed by 3 bases and J by 3 bases, leaving 12 bases between them.

The chain joins TRBV5-6 to TRBJ1-2, with no clear D. The CDR3 totals 13 residues. Trimming pared 3 bases from V and 3 bases from J, leaving 9 bases between. The V gene's germline CDR1 is SGHDT and CDR2 YYEEEE. This CDR3 reads CASSSDGYYGYTF. In nucleotides, the CDR3 is TGTGCCAGCAGCTCCGACGGCTACTATGGCTACACCTTC. The full variable domain, its missing parts supplied by reference TRBV5-6 and TRBJ1-2, is DAGVTQSPTHLIKTRGQQVTLRCSPKSGHDTVSWYQQALGQGPQFIFQYYEEEERQRGNFPDRFSGHQFPNYSSELNVNALLLGDSALYLCASSSDGYYGYTFGSGTRLTVV.

V is TRBV18 and J is TRBJ2-3, with 9 nucleotides matching TRBD1. Germline V gene sequence: CDR1 KGHSH, CDR2 LQKENI. The CDR3 is 15 residues long. J was trimmed by 2 bases and V by 8 bases; bases with no gene match: 8. CDR3: CASKDRGRTTDTQYF. The CDR3 nucleotides are TGTGCCAGCAAAGACAGGGGGAGGACCACAGATACGCAGTATTTT.